This T cell receptor beta chain was profiled in a study of blood T cell repertoires in COVID-19. On the study more broadly: Specimens from acute and convalescent COVID-19 originated in the United States, Italy and Spain. From T cells, B-cell-depleted T cells, or PBMCs came the material, which was cDNA or gDNA.

Original data processing: Reference gene primer amplification yielded estimated nucleated cell counts. Repertoires were generated with immunoSEQ multiplex PCR, while TCRdb's copy carries only in-frame clones and drops some. V, J and clone size derive from that table, while D and trimming were established from the DNA sequence. The data show over 120,000 clones, roughly 80% seen once. Germline loops: CDR1 MNHEY, CDR2 SMNVEV (reference sequence). This CDR3 has 16 residues. With 5 bases clipped from V and 4 bases from J, the junction kept 13 bases outside the gene matches. This chain joins TRBV27 and TRBJ2-5, with 7 positions matching TRBD2. The specimen was peripheral blood. The receptor was derived from a woman over 75 with acute or convalescent COVID-19. CDR3 coding DNA: TGTGCCAGCAGTGAGGGAGGGGAATGGCGGGGAGAGACCCAGTACTTC. This gives the protein CASSEGGEWRGETQYF.